This T cell receptor (beta chain) was found in a study of metastatic and nonmetastatic thyroid tumors. In the original analysis: The study's classifier, a distant-metastasis tool for papillary thyroid cancer, was built using CDR3 differences across clinicopathological groups. MiXCR reprocessed the PCR reads for TCRdb. The V and J calls come from TCRdb's annotation, not from the publication. Of tens of thousands of clones in the sample, around 20% were seen once. Whole-study results and caveats: Across blood and tumor, TCR beta diversity in malignant thyroid tumors was reportedly significantly higher than in benign nodules.

This clone occurred many times. Its antigen is unidentified. All patients were untreated before thyroid surgery. Trimming pared 7 bases from V and 4 bases from J, leaving 16 bases between. In germline, CDR1 is DFQATT, CDR2 SNEGSKA (reference sequence). The CDR3 is 13 amino acids. This clonotype originated in a female donor with papillary thyroid cancer or a benign thyroid nodule (not recorded which). Some clones in this sample may be carry-over from other donors' samples. The V and J genes are TRBV20-1 and TRBJ2-5; D is perhaps TRBD2 (5 bases). Sample: blood. The CDR3 is CSGHERAGETQYF. DNA for the CDR3: TGCAGTGGCCATGAGAGGGCGGGAGAGACCCAGTACTTC.